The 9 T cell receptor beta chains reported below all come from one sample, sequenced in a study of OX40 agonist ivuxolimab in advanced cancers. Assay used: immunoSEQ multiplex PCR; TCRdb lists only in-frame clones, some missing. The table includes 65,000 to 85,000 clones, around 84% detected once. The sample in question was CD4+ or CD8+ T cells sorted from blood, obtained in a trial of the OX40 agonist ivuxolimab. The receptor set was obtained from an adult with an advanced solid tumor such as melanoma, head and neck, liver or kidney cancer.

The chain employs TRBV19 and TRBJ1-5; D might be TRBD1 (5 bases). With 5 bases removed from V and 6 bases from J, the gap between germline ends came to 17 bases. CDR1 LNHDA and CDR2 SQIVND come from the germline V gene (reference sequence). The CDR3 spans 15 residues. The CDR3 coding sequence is TGTGCCAGTAGTGTCGGGACCGCCGACGTTCAGCCCCAGCATTTT. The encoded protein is CASSVGTADVQPQHF.

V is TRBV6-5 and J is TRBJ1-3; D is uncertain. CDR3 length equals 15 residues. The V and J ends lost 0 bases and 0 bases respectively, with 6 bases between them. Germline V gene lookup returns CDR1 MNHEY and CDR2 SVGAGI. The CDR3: CASSYSPGSGNTIYF. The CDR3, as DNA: TGTGCCAGCAGTTACTCACCGGGCTCTGGAAACACCATATATTTT.

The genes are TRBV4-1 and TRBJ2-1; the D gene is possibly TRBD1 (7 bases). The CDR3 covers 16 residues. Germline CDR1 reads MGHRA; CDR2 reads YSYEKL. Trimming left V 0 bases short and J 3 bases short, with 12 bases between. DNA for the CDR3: TGCGCCAGCAGCCAAGAACAGGGGACTCTCTACAATGAGCAGTTCTTC. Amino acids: CASSQEQGTLYNEQFF.

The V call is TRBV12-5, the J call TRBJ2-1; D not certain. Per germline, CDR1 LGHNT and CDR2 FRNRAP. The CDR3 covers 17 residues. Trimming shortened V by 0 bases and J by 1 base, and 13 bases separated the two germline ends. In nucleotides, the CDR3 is TGTGCTAGTGGTTTGGTACTGGGGTTTTCTTCCTACAATGAGCAGTTCTTC. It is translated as CASGLVLGFSSYNEQFF. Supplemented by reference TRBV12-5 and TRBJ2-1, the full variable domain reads DARVTQTPRHKVTEMGQEVTMRCQPILGHNTVFWYRQTMMQGLELLAYFRNRAPLDDSGMPKDRFSAEMPDATLATLKIQPSEPRDSAVYFCASGLVLGFSSYNEQFFGPGTRLTVL.

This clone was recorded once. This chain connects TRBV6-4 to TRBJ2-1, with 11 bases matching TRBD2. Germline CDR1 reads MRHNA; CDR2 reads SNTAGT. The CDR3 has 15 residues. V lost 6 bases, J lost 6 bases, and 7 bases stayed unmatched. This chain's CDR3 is CASSATSGRGNEQFF. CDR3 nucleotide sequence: TGTGCCAGCAGCGCTACTAGCGGGAGAGGCAATGAGCAGTTCTTC.

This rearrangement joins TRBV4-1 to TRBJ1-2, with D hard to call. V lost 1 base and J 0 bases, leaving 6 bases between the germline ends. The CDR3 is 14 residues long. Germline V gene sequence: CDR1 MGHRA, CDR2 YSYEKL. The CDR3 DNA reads TGCGCCAGCAGCCAAGTCGCCGCTAACTATGGCTACACCTTC. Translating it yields CASSQVAANYGYTF.

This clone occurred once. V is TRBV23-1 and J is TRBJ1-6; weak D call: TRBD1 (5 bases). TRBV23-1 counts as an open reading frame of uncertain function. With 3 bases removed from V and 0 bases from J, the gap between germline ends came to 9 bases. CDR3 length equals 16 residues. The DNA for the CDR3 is TGCGCCAGCAGTCAGAACAGGTCCTCCTATAATTCACCCCTCCACTTT. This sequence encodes CASSQNRSSYNSPLHF.

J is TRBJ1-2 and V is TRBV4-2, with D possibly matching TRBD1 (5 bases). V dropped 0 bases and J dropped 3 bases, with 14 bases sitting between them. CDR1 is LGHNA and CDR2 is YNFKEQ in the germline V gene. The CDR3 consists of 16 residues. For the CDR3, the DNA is TGTGCCAGCAGCCAAGAAGGGATAGGGGACGACTATGGCTACACCTTC. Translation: CASSQEGIGDDYGYTF.

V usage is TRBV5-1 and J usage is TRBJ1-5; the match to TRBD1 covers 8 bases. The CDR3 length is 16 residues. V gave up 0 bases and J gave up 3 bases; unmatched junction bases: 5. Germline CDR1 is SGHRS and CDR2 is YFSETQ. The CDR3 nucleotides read TGCGCCAGCAGCTTGGGAGGGACAGGAGCCAATCAGCCCCAGCATTTT. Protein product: CASSLGGTGANQPQHF.